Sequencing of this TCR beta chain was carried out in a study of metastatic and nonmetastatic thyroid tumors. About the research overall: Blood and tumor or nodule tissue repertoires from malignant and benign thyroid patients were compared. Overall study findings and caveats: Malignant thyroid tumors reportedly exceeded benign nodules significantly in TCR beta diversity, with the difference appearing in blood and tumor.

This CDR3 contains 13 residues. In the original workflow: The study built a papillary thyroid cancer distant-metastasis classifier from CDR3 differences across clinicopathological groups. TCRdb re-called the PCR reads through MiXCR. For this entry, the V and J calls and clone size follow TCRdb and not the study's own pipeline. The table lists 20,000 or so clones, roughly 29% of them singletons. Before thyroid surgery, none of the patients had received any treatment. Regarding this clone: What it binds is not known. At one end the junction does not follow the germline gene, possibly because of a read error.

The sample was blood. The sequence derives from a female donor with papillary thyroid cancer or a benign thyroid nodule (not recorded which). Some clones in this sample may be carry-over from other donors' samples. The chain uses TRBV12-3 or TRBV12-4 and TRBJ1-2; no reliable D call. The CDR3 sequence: CANSLNTSYGYTF. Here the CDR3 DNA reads TGTGCCAACAGTCTGAATACATCATATGGCTACACCTTC.